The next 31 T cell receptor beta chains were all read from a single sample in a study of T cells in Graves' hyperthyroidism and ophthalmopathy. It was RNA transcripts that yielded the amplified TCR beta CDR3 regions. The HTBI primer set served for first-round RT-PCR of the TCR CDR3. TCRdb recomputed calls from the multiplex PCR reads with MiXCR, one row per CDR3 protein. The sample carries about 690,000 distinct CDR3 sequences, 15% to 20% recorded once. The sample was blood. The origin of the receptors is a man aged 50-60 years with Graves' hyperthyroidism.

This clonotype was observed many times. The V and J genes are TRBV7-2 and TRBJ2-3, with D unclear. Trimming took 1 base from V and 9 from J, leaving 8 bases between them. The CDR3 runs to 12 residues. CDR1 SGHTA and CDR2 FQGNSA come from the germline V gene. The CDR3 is CASSLEAATQYF. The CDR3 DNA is TGTGCCAGCAGCTTAGAGGCCGCGACGCAGTATTTT.

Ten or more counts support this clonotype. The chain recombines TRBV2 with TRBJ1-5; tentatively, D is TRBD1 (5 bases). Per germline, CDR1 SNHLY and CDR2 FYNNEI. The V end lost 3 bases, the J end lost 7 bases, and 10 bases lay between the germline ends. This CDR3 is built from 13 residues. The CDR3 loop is CASSDQGQQPQHF. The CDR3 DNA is TGTGCCAGCAGTGATCAGGGTCAACAGCCCCAGCATTTT.

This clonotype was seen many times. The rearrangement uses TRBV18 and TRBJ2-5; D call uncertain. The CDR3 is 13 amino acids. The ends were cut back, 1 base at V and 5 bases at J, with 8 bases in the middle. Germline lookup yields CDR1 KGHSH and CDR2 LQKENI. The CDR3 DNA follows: TGTGCCAGCTCACCACAGGGTTGGGAGACCCAGTACTTC. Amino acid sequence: CASSPQGWETQYF.

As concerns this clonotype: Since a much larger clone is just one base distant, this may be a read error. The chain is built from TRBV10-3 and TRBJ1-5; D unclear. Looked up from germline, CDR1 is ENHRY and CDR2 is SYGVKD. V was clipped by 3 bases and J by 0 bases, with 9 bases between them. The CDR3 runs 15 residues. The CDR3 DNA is TGTGCCATCAGTGAAGAGAGGGATAGCAATCAGCCCCAGCATTTT. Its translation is CAISEERDSNQPQHF.

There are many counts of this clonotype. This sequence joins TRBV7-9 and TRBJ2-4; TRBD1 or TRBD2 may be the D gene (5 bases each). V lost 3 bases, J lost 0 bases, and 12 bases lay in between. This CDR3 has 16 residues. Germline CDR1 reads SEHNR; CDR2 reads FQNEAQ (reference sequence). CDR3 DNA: TGTGCCAGCAGCTTCGAGGGGAACGGAGCCAAAAACATTCAGTACTTC. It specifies CASSFEGNGAKNIQYF.

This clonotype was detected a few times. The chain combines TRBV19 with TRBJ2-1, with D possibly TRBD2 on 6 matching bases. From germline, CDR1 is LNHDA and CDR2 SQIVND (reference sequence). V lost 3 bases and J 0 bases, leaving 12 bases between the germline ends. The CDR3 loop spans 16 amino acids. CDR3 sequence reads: CASSMLGTYSYNEQFF. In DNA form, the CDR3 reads TGTGCCAGTAGTATGTTGGGGACTTACTCCTACAATGAGCAGTTCTTC.

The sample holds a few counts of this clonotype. The CDR3 sequence: CASSPRRASNEQYF. CDR3 DNA sequence: TGTGCCAGCAGTCCTCGCCGCGCCTCGAACGAGCAGTACTTC. This chain uses TRBV7-8 with TRBJ2-7; D uncertain. Looked up from germline, CDR1 is SGHVS and CDR2 is FQNEAQ. The CDR3 has 14 amino acids. V gave up 6 bases and J gave up 5 bases, with 17 bases separating them.

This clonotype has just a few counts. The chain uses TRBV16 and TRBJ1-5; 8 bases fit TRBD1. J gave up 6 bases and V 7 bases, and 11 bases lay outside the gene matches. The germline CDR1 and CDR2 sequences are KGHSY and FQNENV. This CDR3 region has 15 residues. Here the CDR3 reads CASNLKRTGIQPQHF. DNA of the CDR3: TGTGCCAGCAACCTAAAGCGGACAGGGATTCAGCCCCAGCATTTT.

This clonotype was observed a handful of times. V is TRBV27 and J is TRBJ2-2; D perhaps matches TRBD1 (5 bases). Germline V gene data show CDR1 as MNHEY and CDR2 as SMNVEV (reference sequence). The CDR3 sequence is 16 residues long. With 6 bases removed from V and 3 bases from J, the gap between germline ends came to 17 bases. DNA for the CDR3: TGTGCCAGCAGCCCTCAAATAGGGGATTACACCGGGGAGCTGTTTTTT. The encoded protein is CASSPQIGDYTGELFF.

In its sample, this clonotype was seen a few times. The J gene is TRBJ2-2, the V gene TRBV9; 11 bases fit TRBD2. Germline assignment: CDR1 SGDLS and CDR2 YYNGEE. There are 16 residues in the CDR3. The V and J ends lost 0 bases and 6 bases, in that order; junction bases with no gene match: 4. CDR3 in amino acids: CASSVATSGSAGELFF. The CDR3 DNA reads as TGTGCCAGCAGCGTAGCTACTAGCGGGAGCGCCGGGGAGCTGTTTTTT.

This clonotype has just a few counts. CDR3 sequence: CASSLGTAIGYNSPLHF. In DNA, the CDR3 is TGTGCCAGCAGTTTAGGTACTGCGATCGGTTATAATTCACCCCTCCACTTT. This chain connects TRBV28 to TRBJ1-6; D uncertain. CDR3 size: 17 residues. Germline-derived CDR1 and CDR2 are MDHEN and SYDVKM. Trimming cost V 2 bases and J 4 bases, with 15 bases left between them.

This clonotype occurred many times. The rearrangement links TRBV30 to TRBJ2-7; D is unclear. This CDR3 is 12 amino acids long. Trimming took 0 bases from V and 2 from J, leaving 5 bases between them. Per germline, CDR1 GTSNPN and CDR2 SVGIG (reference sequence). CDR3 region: CAWSVSTYEQYF. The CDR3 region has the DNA TGTGCCTGGAGTGTAAGCACCTACGAGCAGTACTTC.

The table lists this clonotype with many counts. The CDR3 region is CASVKGPFNEKLFF. The CDR3 bases are TGTGCCAGCGTAAAAGGGCCATTTAATGAAAAACTGTTTTTT. This chain joins TRBV28 and TRBJ1-4; no definite D call. Germline V gene lookup returns CDR1 MDHEN and CDR2 SYDVKM. The CDR3 loop spans 14 amino acids. V dropped 8 bases and J dropped 4 bases, with 14 bases sitting between them.

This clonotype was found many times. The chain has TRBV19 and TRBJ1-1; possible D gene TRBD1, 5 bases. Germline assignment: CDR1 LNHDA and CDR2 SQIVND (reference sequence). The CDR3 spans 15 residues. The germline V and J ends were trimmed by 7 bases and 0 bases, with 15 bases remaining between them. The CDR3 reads CASTPMGGLNTEAFF. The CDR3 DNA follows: TGTGCCAGTACCCCAATGGGGGGACTGAACACTGAAGCTTTCTTT.

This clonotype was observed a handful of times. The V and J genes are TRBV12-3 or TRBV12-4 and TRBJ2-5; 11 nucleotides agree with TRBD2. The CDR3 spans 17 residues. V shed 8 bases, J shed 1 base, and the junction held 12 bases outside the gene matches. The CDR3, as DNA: TGTGCCAGCGCCCACCCGCCGGGACTAGCGGTCCAAGAGACCCAGTACTTC. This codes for CASAHPPGLAVQETQYF.

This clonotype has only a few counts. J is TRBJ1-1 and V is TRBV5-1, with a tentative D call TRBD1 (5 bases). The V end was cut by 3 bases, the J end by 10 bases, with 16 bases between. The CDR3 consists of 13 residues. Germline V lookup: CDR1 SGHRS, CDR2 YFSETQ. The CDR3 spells CASSSPGEGRAFF. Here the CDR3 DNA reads TGCGCCAGCAGCTCGCCGGGGGAAGGAAGAGCTTTCTTT.

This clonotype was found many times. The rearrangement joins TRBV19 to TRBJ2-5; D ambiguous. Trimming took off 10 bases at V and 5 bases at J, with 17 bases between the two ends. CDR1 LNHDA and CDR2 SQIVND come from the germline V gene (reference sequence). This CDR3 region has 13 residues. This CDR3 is CAISHRAGETQYF. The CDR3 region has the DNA TGTGCCATTTCCCATCGGGCCGGGGAGACCCAGTACTTC.

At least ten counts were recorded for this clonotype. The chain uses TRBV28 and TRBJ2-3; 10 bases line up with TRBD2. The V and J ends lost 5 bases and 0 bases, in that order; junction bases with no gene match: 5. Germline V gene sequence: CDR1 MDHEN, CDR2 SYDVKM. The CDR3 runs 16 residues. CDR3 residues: CASSPLAGASTDTQYF. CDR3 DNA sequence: TGTGCCAGCAGTCCCCTAGCGGGGGCTAGCACAGATACGCAGTATTTT.

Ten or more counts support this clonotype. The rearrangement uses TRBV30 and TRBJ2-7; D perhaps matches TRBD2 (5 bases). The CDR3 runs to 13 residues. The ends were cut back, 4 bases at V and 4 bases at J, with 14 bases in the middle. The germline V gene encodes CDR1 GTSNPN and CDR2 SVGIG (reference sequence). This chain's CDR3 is CAWTDGIRYEQYF. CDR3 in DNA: TGTGCCTGGACTGACGGGATCCGGTACGAGCAGTACTTC.

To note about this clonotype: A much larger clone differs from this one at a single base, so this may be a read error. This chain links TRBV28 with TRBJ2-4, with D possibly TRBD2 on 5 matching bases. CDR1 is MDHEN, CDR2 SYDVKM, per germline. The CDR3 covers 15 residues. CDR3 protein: CAGSSSRGALNIQYF. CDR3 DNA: TGTGCCGGCAGTTCGTCCCGGGGAGCCTTAAACATTCAGTACTTC.

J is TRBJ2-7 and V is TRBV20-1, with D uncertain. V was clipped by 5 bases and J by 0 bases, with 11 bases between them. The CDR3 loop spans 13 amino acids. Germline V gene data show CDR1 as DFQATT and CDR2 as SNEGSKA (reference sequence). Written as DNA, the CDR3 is TGCAGTGCTCGGTCCCAAAACTCCTACGAGCAGTACTTC. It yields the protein CSARSQNSYEQYF.

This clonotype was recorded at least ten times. CDR3 protein: CASSQTRSSYEQYF. In DNA form, the CDR3 reads TGTGCCAGCAGCCAGACTAGGAGCTCCTACGAGCAGTACTTC. The genes are TRBV3-1 and TRBJ2-7, with D possibly TRBD2 on 6 matching bases. From germline, CDR1 is LGHDT and CDR2 YNNKEL (reference sequence). V lost 3 bases, J lost 0 bases, and 9 bases lay in between. The CDR3 totals 14 residues.

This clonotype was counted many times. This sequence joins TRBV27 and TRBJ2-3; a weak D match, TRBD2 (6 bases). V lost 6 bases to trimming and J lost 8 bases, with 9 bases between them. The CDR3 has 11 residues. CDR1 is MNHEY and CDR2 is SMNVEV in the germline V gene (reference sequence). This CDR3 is CASRSGATQYF. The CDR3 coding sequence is TGTGCCAGCAGGTCGGGAGCTACGCAGTATTTT.

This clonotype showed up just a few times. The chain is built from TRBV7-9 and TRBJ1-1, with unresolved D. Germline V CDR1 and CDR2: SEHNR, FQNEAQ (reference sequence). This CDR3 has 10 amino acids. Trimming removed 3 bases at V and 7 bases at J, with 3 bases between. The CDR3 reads CASSFDEAFF. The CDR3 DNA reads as TGTGCCAGCAGCTTTGATGAAGCTTTCTTT. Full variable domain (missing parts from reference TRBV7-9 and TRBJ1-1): DTGVSQNPRHKITKRGQNVTFRCDPISEHNRLYWYRQTLGQGPEFLTYFQNEAQLEKSRLLSDRFSAERPKGSFSTLEIQRTEQGDSAMYLCASSFDEAFFGQGTRLTVV.

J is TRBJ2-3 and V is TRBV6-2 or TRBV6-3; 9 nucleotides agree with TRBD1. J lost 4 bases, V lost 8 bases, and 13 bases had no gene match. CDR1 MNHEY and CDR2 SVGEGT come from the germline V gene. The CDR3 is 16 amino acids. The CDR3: CASEFGTGLIADTQYF. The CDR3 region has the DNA TGTGCCAGCGAATTCGGGACAGGGTTAATCGCAGATACGCAGTATTTT.

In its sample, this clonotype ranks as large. This chain's CDR3 is CASRSGAHGYTF. The CDR3 nucleotides are TGTGCCAGCCGCTCGGGGGCCCATGGCTACACCTTC. The J gene is TRBJ1-2, the V gene TRBV12-3 or TRBV12-4, with D possibly TRBD1 on 6 matching bases. The CDR3 contains 12 residues. V was trimmed by 8 bases and J by 6 bases, leaving 13 bases between them.

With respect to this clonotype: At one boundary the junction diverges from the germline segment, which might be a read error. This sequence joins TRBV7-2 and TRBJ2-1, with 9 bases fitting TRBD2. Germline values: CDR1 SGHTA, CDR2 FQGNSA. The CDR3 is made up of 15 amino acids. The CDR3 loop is CASSQDGTSTNEQFF. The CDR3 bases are TGCGCCAGCAGCCAAGACGGGACTAGCACCAATGAGCAGTTCTTC.

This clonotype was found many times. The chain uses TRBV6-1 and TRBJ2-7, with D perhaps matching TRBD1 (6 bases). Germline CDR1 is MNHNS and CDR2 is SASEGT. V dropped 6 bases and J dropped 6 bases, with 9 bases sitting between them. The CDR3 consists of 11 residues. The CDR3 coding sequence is TGTGCCAGCAGCGCAGGGGTCGAGCAGTACTTC. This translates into CASSAGVEQYF.

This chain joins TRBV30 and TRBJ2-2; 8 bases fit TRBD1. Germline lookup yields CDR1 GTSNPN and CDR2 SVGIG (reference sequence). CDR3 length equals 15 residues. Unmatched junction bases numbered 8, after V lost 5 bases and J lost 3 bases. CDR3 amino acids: CAWGAGGFDTGELFF. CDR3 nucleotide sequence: TGTGCCTGGGGCGCAGGGGGCTTTGACACCGGGGAGCTGTTTTTT.

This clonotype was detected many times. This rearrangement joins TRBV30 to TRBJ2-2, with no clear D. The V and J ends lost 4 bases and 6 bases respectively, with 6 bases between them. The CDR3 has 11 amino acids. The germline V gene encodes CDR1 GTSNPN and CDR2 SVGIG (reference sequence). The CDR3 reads CAWKGPGELFF. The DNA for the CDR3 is TGTGCCTGGAAAGGGCCCGGGGAGCTGTTTTTT.

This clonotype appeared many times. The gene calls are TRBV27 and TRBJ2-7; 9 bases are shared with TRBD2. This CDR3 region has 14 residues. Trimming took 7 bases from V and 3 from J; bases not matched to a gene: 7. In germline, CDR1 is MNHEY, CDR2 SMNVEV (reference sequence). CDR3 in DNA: TGTGCCAGCAACCCTAGCGGGAAATACTACGAGCAGTACTTC. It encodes CASNPSGKYYEQYF.